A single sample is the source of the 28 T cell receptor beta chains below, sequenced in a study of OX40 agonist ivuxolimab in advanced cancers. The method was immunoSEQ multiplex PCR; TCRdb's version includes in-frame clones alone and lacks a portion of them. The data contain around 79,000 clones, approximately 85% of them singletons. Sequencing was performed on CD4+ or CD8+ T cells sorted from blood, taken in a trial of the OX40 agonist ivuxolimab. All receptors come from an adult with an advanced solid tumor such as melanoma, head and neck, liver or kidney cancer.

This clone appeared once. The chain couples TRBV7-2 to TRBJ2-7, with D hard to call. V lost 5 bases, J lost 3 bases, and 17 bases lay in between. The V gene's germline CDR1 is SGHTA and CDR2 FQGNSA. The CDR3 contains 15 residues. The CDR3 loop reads CASSAHSGTYYEQYF. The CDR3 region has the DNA TGTGCCAGCAGCGCCCACAGTGGAACCTACTACGAGCAGTACTTC.

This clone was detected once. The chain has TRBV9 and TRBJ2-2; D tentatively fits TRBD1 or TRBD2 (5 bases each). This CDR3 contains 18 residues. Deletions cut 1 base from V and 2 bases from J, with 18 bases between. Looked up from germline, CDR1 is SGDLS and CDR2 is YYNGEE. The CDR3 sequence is CASSVSLVEGRNTGELFF. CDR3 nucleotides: TGTGCCAGCAGCGTATCTTTGGTCGAGGGACGTAACACCGGGGAGCTGTTTTTT.

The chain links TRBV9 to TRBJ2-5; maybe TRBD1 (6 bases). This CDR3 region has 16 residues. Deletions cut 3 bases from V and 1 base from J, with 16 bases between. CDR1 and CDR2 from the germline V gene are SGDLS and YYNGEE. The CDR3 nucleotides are TGTGCCAGCAGCGCCCGTGGTGGGACAACCCAAGAGACCCAGTACTTC. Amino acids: CASSARGGTTQETQYF. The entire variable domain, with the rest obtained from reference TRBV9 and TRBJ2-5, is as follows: DSGVTQTPKHLITATGQRVTLRCSPRSGDLSVYWYQQSLDQGLQFLIQYYNGEERAKGNILERFSAQQFPDLHSELNLSSLELGDSALYFCASSARGGTTQETQYFGPGTRLLVL.

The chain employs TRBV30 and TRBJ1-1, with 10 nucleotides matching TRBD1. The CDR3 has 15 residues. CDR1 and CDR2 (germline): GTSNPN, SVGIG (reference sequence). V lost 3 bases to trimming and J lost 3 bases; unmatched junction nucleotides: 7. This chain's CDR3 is CAWSPKDRGDTEAFF. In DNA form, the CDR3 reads TGTGCCTGGAGCCCAAAGGACAGGGGGGACACTGAAGCTTTCTTT.

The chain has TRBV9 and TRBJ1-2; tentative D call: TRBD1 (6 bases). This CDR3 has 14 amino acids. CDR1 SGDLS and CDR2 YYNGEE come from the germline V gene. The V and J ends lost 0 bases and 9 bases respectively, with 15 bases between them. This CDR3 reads CASSVVQGGRRYTF. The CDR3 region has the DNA TGTGCCAGCAGCGTAGTACAGGGAGGGCGCCGCTACACCTTC.

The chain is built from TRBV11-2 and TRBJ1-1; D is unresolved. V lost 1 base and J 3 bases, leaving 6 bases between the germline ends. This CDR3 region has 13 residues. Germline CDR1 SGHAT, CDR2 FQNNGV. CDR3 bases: TGTGCCAGCAGCTTAGTCTTGGACACTGAAGCTTTCTTT. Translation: CASSLVLDTEAFF.

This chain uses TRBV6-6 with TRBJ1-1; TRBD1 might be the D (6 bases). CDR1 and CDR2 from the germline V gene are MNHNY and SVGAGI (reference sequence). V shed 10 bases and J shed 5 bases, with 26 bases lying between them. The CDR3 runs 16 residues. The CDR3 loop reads CAMTRDTSGLGTEAFF. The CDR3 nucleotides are TGTGCCATGACCCGGGACACCTCTGGGCTTGGGACTGAAGCTTTCTTT.

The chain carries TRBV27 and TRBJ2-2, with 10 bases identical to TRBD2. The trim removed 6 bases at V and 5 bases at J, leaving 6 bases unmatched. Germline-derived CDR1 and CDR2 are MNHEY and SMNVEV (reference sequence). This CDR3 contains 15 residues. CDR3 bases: TGTGCCAGCAGCGCCGGGACTAGCGTTACCGGGGAGCTGTTTTTT. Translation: CASSAGTSVTGELFF.

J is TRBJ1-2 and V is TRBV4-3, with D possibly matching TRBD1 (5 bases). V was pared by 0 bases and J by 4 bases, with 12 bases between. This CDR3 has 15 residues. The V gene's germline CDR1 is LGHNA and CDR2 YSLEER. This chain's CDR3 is CASSQDWGHSYGYTF. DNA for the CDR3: TGCGCCAGCAGCCAAGACTGGGGCCATTCCTATGGCTACACCTTC.

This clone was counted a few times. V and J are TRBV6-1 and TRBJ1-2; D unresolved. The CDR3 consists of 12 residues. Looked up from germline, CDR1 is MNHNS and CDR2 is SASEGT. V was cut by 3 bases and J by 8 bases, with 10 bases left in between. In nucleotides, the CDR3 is TGTGCCAGCAGTGATAGCGGGTACGGCTACACCTTC. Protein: CASSDSGYGYTF.

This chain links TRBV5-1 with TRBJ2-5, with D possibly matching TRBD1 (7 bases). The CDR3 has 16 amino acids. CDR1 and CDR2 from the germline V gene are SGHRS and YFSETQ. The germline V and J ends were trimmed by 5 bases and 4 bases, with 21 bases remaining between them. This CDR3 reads CASSPTGTVGGETQYF. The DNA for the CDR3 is TGCGCCAGCAGTCCTACCGGGACAGTGGGGGGAGAGACCCAGTACTTC.

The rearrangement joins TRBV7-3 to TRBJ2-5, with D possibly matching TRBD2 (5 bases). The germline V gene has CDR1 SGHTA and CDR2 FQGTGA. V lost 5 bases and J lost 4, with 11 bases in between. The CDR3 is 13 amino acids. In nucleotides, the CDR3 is TGTGCCAGCAGCCGTCTAGGGAGAGAGACCCAGTACTTC. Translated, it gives CASSRLGRETQYF.

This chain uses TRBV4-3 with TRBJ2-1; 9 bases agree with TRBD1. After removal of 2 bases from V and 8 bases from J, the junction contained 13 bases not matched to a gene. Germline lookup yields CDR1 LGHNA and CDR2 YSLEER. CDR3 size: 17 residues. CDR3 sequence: CASSQLGGGQGIDEQFF. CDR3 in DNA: TGCGCCAGCAGCCAACTTGGGGGGGGACAGGGTATCGATGAGCAGTTCTTC.

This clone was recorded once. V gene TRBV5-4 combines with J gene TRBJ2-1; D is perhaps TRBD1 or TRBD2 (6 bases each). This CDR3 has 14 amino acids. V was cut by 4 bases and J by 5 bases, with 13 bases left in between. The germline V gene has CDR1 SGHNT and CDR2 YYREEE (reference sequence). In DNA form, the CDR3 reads TGTGCCAGCAGCCGGGACTCAGGGGACAATGAGCAGTTCTTC. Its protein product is CASSRDSGDNEQFF.

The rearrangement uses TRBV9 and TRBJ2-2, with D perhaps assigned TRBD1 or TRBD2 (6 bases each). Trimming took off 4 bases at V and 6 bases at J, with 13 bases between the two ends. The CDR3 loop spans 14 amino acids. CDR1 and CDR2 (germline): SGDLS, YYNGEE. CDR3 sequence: CASSLRGTAGELFF. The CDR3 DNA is TGTGCCAGCAGCCTAAGGGGGACTGCCGGGGAGCTGTTTTTT.

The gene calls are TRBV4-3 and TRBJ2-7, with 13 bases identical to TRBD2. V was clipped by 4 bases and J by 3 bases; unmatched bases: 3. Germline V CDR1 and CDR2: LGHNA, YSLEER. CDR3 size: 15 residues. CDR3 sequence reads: CASSRTSGGLYEQYF. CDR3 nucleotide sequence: TGCGCCAGCAGCCGGACTAGCGGGGGCCTCTACGAGCAGTACTTC.

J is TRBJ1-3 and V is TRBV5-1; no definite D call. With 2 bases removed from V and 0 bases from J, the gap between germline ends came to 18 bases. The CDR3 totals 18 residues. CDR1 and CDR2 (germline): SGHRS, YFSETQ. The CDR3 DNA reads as TGCGCCAGCAGCTTCACATCAGGCCTACCCGACTCTGGAAACACCATATATTTT. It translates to CASSFTSGLPDSGNTIYF.

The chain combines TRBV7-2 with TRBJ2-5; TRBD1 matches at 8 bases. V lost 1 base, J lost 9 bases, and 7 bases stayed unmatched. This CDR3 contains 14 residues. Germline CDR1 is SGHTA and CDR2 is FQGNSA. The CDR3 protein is CASSLEGTGGAQYF. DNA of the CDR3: TGTGCCAGCAGCTTAGAGGGGACAGGAGGAGCCCAGTACTTC.

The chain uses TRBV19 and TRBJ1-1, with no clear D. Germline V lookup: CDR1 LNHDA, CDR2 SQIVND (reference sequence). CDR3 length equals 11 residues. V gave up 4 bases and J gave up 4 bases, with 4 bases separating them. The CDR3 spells CASSTSTEAFF. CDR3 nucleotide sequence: TGTGCCAGTAGTACTAGCACTGAAGCTTTCTTT.

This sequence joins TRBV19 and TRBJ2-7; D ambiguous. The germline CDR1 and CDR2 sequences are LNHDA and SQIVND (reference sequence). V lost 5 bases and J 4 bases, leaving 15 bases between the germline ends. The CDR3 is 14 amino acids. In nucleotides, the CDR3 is TGTGCCAGTAGTCCAAACAGTGGCTGGTACGAGCAGTACTTC. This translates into CASSPNSGWYEQYF.

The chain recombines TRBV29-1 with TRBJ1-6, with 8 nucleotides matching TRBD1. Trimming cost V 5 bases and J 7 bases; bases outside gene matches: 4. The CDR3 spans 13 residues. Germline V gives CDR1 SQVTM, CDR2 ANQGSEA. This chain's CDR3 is CSVRQGNNSPLHF. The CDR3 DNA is TGCAGCGTTCGACAGGGGAACAATTCACCCCTCCACTTT.

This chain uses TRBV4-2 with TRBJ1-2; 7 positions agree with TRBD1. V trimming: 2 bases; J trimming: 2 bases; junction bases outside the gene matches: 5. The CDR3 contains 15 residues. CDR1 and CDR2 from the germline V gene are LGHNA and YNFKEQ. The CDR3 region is CASSQRDSENYGYTF. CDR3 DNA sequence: TGTGCCAGCAGCCAAAGGGACAGCGAGAACTATGGCTACACCTTC.

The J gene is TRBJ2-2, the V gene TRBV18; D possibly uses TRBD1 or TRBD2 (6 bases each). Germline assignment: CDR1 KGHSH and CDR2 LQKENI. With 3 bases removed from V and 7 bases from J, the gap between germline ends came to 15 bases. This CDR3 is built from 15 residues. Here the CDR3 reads CASSPSRGGIGELFF. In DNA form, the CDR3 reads TGTGCCAGCTCACCGTCGAGAGGGGGGATCGGGGAGCTGTTTTTT.

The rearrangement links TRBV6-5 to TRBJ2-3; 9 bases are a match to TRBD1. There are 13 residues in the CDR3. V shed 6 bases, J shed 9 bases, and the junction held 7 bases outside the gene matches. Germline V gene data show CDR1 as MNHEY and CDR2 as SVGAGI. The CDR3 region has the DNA TGTGCCAGCAGCCGACCTGGACAGGGGACGCAGTATTTT. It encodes CASSRPGQGTQYF.

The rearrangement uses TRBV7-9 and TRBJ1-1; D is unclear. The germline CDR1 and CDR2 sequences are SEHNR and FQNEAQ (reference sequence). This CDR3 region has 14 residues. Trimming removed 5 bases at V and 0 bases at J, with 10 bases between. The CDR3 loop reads CASSPWTVNTEAFF. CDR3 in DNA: TGTGCCAGCAGCCCTTGGACGGTGAACACTGAAGCTTTCTTT.

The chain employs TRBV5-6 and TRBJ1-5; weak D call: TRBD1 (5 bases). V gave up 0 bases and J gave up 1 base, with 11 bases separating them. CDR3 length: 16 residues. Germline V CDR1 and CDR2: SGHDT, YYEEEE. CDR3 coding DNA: TGTGCCAGCAGCTTGGGCCCCCCAGGGAGCAATCAGCCCCAGCATTTT. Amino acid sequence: CASSLGPPGSNQPQHF.

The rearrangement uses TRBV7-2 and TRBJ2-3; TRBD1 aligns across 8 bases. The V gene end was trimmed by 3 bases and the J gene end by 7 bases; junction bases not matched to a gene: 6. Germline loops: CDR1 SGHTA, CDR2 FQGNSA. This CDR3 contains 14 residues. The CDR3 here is CASSFPTGDYTQYF. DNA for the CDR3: TGTGCCAGCAGCTTTCCGACAGGGGACTATACGCAGTATTTT. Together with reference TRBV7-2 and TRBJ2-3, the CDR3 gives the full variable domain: GAGVSQSPSNKVTEKGKDVELRCDPISGHTALYWYRQSLGQGLEFLIYFQGNSAPDKSGLPSDRFSAERTGGSVSTLTIQRTQQEDSAVYLCASSFPTGDYTQYFGPGTRLTVL.

The CDR3 reads CASSPDIDRTREQYF. The CDR3 DNA reads TGTGCCAGCAGCCCCGACATTGACCGGACTAGGGAGCAGTACTTC. V gene TRBV11-2 combines with J gene TRBJ2-7, with 7 bases fitting TRBD2. The CDR3 covers 15 residues. CDR1 SGHAT and CDR2 FQNNGV come from the germline V gene. The V and J ends lost 5 bases and 7 bases, in that order; junction bases with no gene match: 14.